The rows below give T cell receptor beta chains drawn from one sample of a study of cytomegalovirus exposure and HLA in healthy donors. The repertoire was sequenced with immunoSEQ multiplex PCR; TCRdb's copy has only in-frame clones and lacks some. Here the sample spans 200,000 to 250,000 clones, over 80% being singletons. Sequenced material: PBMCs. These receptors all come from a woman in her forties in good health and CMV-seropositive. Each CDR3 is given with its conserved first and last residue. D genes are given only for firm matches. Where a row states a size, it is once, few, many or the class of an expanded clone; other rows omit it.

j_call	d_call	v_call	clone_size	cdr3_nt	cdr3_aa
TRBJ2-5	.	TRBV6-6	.	TGTGCCAGTCGCCGGAGCCGCCAAGAGACCCAGTACTTC	CASRRSRQETQYF
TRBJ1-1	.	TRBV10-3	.	TGTGCCATCAGCGGACAAGGTGGGATGAACACTGAAGCTTTCTTT	CAISGQGGMNTEAFF
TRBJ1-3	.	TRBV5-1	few	TGCGCCAGCAGCCTACACTCTACCCGACAGACTAGCTCTGGAAACACCATATATTTT	CASSLHSTRQTSSGNTIYF
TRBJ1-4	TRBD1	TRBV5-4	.	TGTGCCAGCAGCATCGGACAGGGGAAACTGTTTTTT	CASSIGQGKLFF
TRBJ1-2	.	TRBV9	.	TGTGCCAGCAGCGTAGAACAGGACATCTATGGCTACACCTTC	CASSVEQDIYGYTF
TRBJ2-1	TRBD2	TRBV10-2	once	TGCGCCACGCGGGCCCCCGGGACTAGCGGCAATGAGCAGTTCTTC	CATRAPGTSGNEQFF
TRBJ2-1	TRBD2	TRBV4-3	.	TGCGCCAGCAGCCAAGTTCCGGGACTAGCGGGGGGCGAGCAGTTCTTC	CASSQVPGLAGGEQFF
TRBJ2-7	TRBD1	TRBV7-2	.	TGTGCCAGCAGCTTAGCGCAGGGGGCCTCCTACGAGCAGTACTTC	CASSLAQGASYEQYF
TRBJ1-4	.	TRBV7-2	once	TGCGCCAGCAGCTTCGGACGGGGTGAAAAACTGTTTTTT	CASSFGRGEKLFF
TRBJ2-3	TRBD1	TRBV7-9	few	TGTGCCAGCACCCCAGGGGGCCGTACAGATACGCAGTATTTT	CASTPGGRTDTQYF
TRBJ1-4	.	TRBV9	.	TGTGCCAGCAGCGCAGCGGGGGTTGATGAAAAACTGTTTTTT	CASSAAGVDEKLFF
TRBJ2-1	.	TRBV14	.	TGTGCCAGCAGCCGGACAGACCCCCCCTACAATGAGCAGTTCTTC	CASSRTDPPYNEQFF
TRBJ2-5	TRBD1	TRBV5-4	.	TGTGCCAGCAGCAGGGACAGAGAGACCCAGTACTTC	CASSRDRETQYF
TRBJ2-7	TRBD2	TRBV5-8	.	TGTGCCAGCAGCTTGAGGGCTAGCGGACCTACGAAGCAGTACTTC	CASSLRASGPTKQYF
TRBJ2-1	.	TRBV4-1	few	TGCGCCAGCGGCCCGGGACTTGGCTACAATGAGCAGTTCTTC	CASGPGLGYNEQFF
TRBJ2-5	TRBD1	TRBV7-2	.	TGTGCCAGCAGCCCAGCACAGGGGTGGAGAAAAGAGACCCAGTACTTC	CASSPAQGWRKETQYF
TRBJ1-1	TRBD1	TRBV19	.	TGTGCCAGTAGTCCCTGGGACAGGGGACGGCCTGAAGCTTTCTTT	CASSPWDRGRPEAFF
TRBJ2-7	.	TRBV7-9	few	TGTGCCAGCAGCTTAGCGGGGGCGGGTTGGGAGCAGTACTTC	CASSLAGAGWEQYF
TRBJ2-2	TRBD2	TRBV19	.	TGTGCCAGTATCGGGAGGACCGCGGGCACCGGGGAGCTGTTTTTT	CASIGRTAGTGELFF
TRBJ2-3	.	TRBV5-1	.	TGCGCCAGCCGTTCGGGGAACGTGGTTTCAGATACGCAGTATTTT	CASRSGNVVSDTQYF
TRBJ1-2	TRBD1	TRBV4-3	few	TGCGCCAGCAGCCCGGGGACAGGGGGACGGGATGGCTACACCTTC	CASSPGTGGRDGYTF
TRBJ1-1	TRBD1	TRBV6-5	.	TGTGCCAGCAGTTACCAATCGACAGGGCGAGGCACTGAAGCTTTCTTT	CASSYQSTGRGTEAFF
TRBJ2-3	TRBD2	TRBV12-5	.	TGTGCTAGTGGTCTCCCCCCCTTACTAGCGGGAGTCGGAGATACGCAGTATTTT	CASGLPPLLAGVGDTQYF
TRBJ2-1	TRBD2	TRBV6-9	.	TGTGCCAGCAGTGAACGGGAGGCCCTCGACAATGAGCAGTTCTTC	CASSEREALDNEQFF
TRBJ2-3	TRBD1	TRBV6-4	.	TGTGCCAGCAGCCAACAGGGGCGAGGCACAGATACGCAGTATTTT	CASSQQGRGTDTQYF
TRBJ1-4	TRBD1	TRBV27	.	TGTGCCAGCAGGGGGACAGGGGCAACCTCAACTAATGAAAAACTGTTTTTT	CASRGTGATSTNEKLFF
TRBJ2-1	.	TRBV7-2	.	TGTGCCAGCAGCCTTTCCCCGTTCCAGCAGTTCTTC	CASSLSPFQQFF
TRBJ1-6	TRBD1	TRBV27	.	TGTGCCAGCAGCGCCGGGACAGGGGGACTTAATTCACCCCTCCACTTT	CASSAGTGGLNSPLHF
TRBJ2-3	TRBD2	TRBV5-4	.	TGTGCCAGCAGCGTTGACGGGAGGACTAGCACAGATACGCAGTATTTT	CASSVDGRTSTDTQYF
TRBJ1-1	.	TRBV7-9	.	TGTGCCAGCAGCCTAACGCTGACGAGGACTGAAGCTTTCTTT	CASSLTLTRTEAFF
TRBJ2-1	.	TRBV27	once	TGTGCCAGCAGCCCCGCCCTAGCGAGGTCCTACAATGAGCAGTTCTTC	CASSPALARSYNEQFF
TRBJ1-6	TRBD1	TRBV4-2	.	TGTGCCAGCAGCCAAGATAGGGCGGGACAGGGTTTGAGCTCCTATAATTCACCCCTCCACTTT	CASSQDRAGQGLSSYNSPLHF
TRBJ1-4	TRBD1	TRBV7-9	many	TGTGCCAGCAGCCCAGGGCGGGGGACAGGGGCAACTAATGAAAAACTGTTTTTT	CASSPGRGTGATNEKLFF
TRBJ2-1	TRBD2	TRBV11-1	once	TGTGCCAGCAGCACCCGGACTAGCGGCTCCTACAATGAGCAGTTCTTC	CASSTRTSGSYNEQFF